This entry concerns a single T cell receptor (beta chain). Its target is not known. The CDR3 has 17 amino acids. V lost 2 bases, J lost 0 bases, and 3 bases stayed unmatched. Looked up from germline, CDR1 is MNHEY and CDR2 is SMNVEV (reference sequence). The data stem from a study of cytomegalovirus exposure and HLA in healthy donors. Across the whole study: HLA-typed donors contributed 80 million or so unique TCRs, which were held in an early data release. Among over 350 genotyped donors, roughly 80% fell in the Caucasian-associated ancestry cluster. General study results and limits: The likely origin of a cluster of highly shared sequence variants was a sequencing artifact. Among donors in an Asian-associated ancestry cluster, a later analysis reportedly found fewer N-insertions than the approximately 700-donor mean.

PCR primers comprised 60 Vbeta and 13 Jbeta primers. Clones were read by immunoSEQ multiplex PCR, and TCRdb kept only the in-frame ones, dropping some. Here the sample spans 100,000 to 150,000 clones, approximately 80% being singletons. This clonotype was obtained from a woman in her forties in good health and CMV-seronegative. Sequenced: PBMCs. The chain carries TRBV27 and TRBJ2-7, with TRBD2 matching 14 bases. The CDR3 DNA reads TGTGCCAGCAGTTTACAGACTAGCGGGGGGGCCTCCTACGAGCAGTACTTC. Translating it yields CASSLQTSGGASYEQYF.